The clone carrying this T cell receptor (beta chain) was detected once. In the original analysis: For nucleated cells, counts were estimated from reference gene primer amplification. The repertoire was sequenced with immunoSEQ multiplex PCR; TCRdb's copy has only in-frame clones and lacks some. D and trimming come from the DNA, and the V and J calls and clone size come from that table. Altogether about 68,000 clones are present, around 83% being singletons, with the ten largest covering over 40%. This sample was included in a study of blood T cell repertoires in COVID-19. In germline, CDR1 is SGHDT, CDR2 YYEEEE. This CDR3 is built from 14 residues. The V gene lost 2 bases and the J gene lost 2 bases, with 11 bases spanning the gap.

This receptor was taken from a man older than 75 with acute or convalescent COVID-19. The chain recombines TRBV5-6 with TRBJ2-7, with D uncertain. The material sequenced was peripheral blood. CDR3 sequence reads: CASSLPQSPYEQYF. Here the CDR3 DNA reads TGTGCCAGCAGCTTACCGCAGTCCCCCTACGAGCAGTACTTC.